The 11 T cell receptor beta chains presented below share a single source sample, sequenced in a study of long-term antiretroviral therapy in people with HIV. The assay used was immunoSEQ (version v3.0), run at survey level. Using immunoSEQ multiplex PCR, the repertoire was profiled, and TCRdb retains in-frame clones only, with some absent. Of about 25,000 clones in the sample, about 88% were seen once. The input for sequencing was unsorted PBMCs, taken 1.9 years after starting antiretroviral therapy. The receptors originated from a woman between 25 and 40 years old with HIV.

The genes are TRBV27 and TRBJ1-2; maybe TRBD1 (6 bases). The CDR3 extends over 15 amino acids. The germline V gene has CDR1 MNHEY and CDR2 SMNVEV (reference sequence). Deletions cut 0 bases from V and 0 bases from J, with 8 bases between. The CDR3 DNA reads TGTGCCAGCAGTTTATCGGACAGCCCTAACTATGGCTACACCTTC. Residues: CASSLSDSPNYGYTF.

The V call is TRBV11-2, the J call TRBJ1-1; TRBD1 aligns across 11 bases. V lost 4 bases, J lost 5 bases, and 9 bases stayed unmatched. CDR1 SGHAT and CDR2 FQNNGV come from the germline V gene. The CDR3 is made up of 16 amino acids. The CDR3 bases are TGTGCCAGCAGCTCCGGACAGGGGGCGTCGAGGACTGAAGCTTTCTTT. It translates to CASSSGQGASRTEAFF.

The chain uses TRBV18 and TRBJ2-2; D may be TRBD1 (6 bases). The CDR3 loop spans 16 amino acids. V was clipped by 4 bases and J by 1 base, with 13 bases between them. The germline V gene encodes CDR1 KGHSH and CDR2 LQKENI. For the CDR3, the DNA is TGTGCCAGCTCACTGACCAGGACAGAGAACACCGGGGAGCTGTTTTTT. Its protein is CASSLTRTENTGELFF. Full variable domain (rest looked up from reference TRBV18 and TRBJ2-2): NAGVMQNPRHLVRRRGQEARLRCSPMKGHSHVYWYRQLPEEGLKFMVYLQKENIIDESGMPKERFSAEFPKEGPSILRIQQVVRGDSAAYFCASSLTRTENTGELFFGEGSRLTVL.

This chain uses TRBV15 with TRBJ1-1, with D tentatively TRBD1 (6 bases). In germline, CDR1 is LNHNV, CDR2 YYDKDF (reference sequence). The CDR3 length is 14 residues. V lost 1 base and J 4 bases, leaving 10 bases between the germline ends. CDR3 in amino acids: CATSRVGGSTEAFF. DNA for the CDR3: TGTGCCACCAGCAGAGTAGGGGGGAGCACTGAAGCTTTCTTT. Supplemented by reference TRBV15 and TRBJ1-1, the full variable domain reads DAMVIQNPRYQVTQFGKPVTLSCSQTLNHNVMYWYQQKSSQAPKLLFHYYDKDFNNEADTPDNFQSRRPNTSFCFLDIRSPGLGDTAMYLCATSRVGGSTEAFFGQGTRLTVV.

This clone was found a few times. V gene TRBV10-2 combines with J gene TRBJ1-5; D gene uncertain. V lost 1 base to trimming and J lost 7 bases, with 8 bases between them. This CDR3 is 13 amino acids long. Germline V gene sequence: CDR1 WSHSY, CDR2 SAAADI. This CDR3 is CASSEYVGQPQHF. The CDR3 nucleotides read TGCGCCAGCAGTGAGTATGTGGGACAGCCCCAGCATTTT.

This sequence joins TRBV14 and TRBJ1-6, with 7 bases lining up with TRBD1. Per germline, CDR1 SGHDN and CDR2 FVKESK. V shed 6 bases, J shed 4 bases, and the junction held 3 bases outside the gene matches. The CDR3 extends over 14 amino acids. CDR3 residues: CASSEGAYNSPLHF. CDR3 DNA: TGTGCCAGCAGTGAGGGGGCTTATAATTCACCCCTCCACTTT.

CDR3 sequence reads: CASSQDLDFTGELFF. In DNA form, the CDR3 reads TGTGCCAGCAGCCAAGATTTAGACTTCACCGGGGAGCTGTTTTTT. The rearrangement joins TRBV4-2 to TRBJ2-2, with D unclear. The V gene lost 0 bases and the J gene lost 4 bases, with 9 bases spanning the gap. Germline loops: CDR1 LGHNA, CDR2 YNFKEQ. The CDR3 extends over 15 amino acids.

This clone has just a few counts. The chain employs TRBV25-1 and TRBJ2-7, with a possible D match to TRBD2 (5 bases). The CDR3 loop spans 13 amino acids. V was shortened by 3 bases and J by 3 bases, with 9 bases between the two germline ends. Germline V gene lookup returns CDR1 MGHDK and CDR2 SYGVNS. The CDR3 is CASSEDGDYEQYV. The CDR3 DNA is TGTGCCAGCAGTGAGGACGGGGACTACGAGCAGTACGTC.

This chain uses TRBV2 with TRBJ2-1; D not certain. V was shortened by 10 bases and J by 0 bases, with 10 bases between the two germline ends. CDR3 size: 13 residues. Looked up from germline, CDR1 is SNHLY and CDR2 is FYNNEI. This CDR3 reads CAITASSYNEQFF. CDR3 DNA: TGTGCCATCACAGCGAGCTCCTACAATGAGCAGTTCTTC.

The chain recombines TRBV4-1 with TRBJ1-3; D gene ambiguous. Per germline, CDR1 MGHRA and CDR2 YSYEKL. The V end was cut by 4 bases, the J end by 2 bases, with 9 bases between. The CDR3 length is 14 residues. CDR3 protein: CASSLVGAGNTIYF. The CDR3 nucleotides are TGCGCCAGCAGCCTAGTTGGGGCTGGAAACACCATATATTTT.

This clone was counted once. CDR3 sequence reads: CAWSVYGSGGYTF. The CDR3 nucleotides are TGTGCCTGGAGTGTCTATGGATCAGGTGGCTACACCTTC. The chain employs TRBV30 and TRBJ1-2; no clear D. Germline V gene data show CDR1 as GTSNPN and CDR2 as SVGIG (reference sequence). There are 13 residues in the CDR3. V was clipped by 0 bases and J by 7 bases, with 12 bases between them.